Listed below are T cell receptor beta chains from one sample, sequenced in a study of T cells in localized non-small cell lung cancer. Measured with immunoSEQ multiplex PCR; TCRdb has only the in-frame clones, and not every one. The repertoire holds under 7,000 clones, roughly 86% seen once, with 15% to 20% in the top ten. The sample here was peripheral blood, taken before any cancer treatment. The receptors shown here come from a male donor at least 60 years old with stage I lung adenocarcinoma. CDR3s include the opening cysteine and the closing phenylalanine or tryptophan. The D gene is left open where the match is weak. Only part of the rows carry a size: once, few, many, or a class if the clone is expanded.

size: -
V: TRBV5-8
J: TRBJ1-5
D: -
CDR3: CASSLGEGRYQPQHF
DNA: TGTGCCAGCAGCCTTGGAGAGGGACGGTACCAGCCCCAGCATTTT

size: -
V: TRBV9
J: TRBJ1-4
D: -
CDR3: CASSSRVSKNEKLFF
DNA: TGTGCCAGCAGCAGCAGGGTTTCCAAGAATGAAAAACTGTTTTTT

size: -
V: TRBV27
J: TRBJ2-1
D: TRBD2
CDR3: CASSLVSGINEQFF
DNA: TGTGCCAGCAGTTTGGTTAGCGGGATCAATGAGCAGTTCTTC

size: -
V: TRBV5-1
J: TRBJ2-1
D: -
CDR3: CASRDGSSYNEQFF
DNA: TGCGCCAGCAGAGACGGGAGCTCCTACAATGAGCAGTTCTTC

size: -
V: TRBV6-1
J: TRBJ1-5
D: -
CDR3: CASSDNDRNNQPQHF
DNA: TGTGCCAGCAGTGACAATGACAGGAACAATCAGCCCCAGCATTTT

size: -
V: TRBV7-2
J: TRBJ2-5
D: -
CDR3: CASSLKETQYF
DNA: TGTGCCAGCAGCTTAAAAGAGACCCAGTACTTC

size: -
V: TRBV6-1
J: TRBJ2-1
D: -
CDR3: CASSVGGPYNEQFF
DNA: TGTGCCAGCAGTGTCGGGGGCCCCTACAATGAGCAGTTCTTC

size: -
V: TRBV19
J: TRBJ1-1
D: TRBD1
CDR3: CASSPTGANTEAFF
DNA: TGTGCCAGTAGTCCGACAGGGGCGAACACTGAAGCTTTCTTT

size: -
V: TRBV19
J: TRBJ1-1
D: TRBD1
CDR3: CASSRKGGSGAFF
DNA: TGTGCCAGTAGTAGAAAAGGGGGCTCCGGAGCTTTCTTT

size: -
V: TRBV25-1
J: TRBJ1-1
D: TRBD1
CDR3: CASSIDRVPTEAFF
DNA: TGTGCCAGCAGTATAGACAGGGTCCCCACTGAAGCTTTCTTT

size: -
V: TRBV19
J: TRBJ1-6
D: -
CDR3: CASSMGYPYNSPLHF
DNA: TGTGCCAGTAGTATGGGATACCCGTATAATTCACCCCTCCACTTT

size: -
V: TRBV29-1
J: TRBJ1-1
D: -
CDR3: CSGTIGGAGEAFF
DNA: TGCAGCGGGACGATCGGGGGGGCTGGTGAAGCTTTCTTT

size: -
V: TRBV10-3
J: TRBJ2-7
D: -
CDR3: CAISGDRSEQYF
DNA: TGTGCCATCAGCGGAGACAGATCCGAGCAGTACTTC

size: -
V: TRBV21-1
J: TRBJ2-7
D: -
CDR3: CASSTRDRGQF
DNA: TGTGCCAGCAGCACCCGGGACAGGGGACAATTC

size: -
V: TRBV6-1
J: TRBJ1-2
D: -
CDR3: CASSDLRRGGYTF
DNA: TGTGCCAGCAGTGATCTCCGCCGCGGTGGCTACACCTTC

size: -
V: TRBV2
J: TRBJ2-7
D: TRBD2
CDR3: CASRRLAGRRGEQYF
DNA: TGTGCCAGCAGGAGACTAGCGGGAAGAAGGGGCGAGCAGTACTTC

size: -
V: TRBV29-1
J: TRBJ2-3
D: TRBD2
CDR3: CSVVPLSGGDTQYF
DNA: TGCAGCGTTGTCCCACTATCGGGAGGAGATACGCAGTATTTT

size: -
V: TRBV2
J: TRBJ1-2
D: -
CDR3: CASSENHGANYGYTF
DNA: TGTGCCAGCAGTGAAAATCACGGAGCTAACTATGGCTACACCTTC

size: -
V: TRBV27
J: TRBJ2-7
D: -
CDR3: CASSLLPSRRDEQYF
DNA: TGTGCCAGCAGTTTATTGCCTAGCAGGCGCGACGAGCAGTACTTC

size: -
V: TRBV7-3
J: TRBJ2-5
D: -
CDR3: CASSLTGGIGETQYF
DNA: TGTGCCAGCAGCTTAACCGGGGGCATAGGTGAGACCCAGTACTTC

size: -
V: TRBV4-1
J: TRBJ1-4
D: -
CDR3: CASSQGPGSSEKLFF
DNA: TGCGCCAGCAGCCAAGGTCCGGGGAGTAGTGAAAAACTGTTTTTT

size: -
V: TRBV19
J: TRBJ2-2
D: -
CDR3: CASRRDIHTGELFF
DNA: TGTGCCAGTAGGAGGGACATTCACACCGGGGAGCTGTTTTTT

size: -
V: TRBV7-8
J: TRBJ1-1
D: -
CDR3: CASSSETDTEAFF
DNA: TGTGCCAGCAGTTCGGAGACAGACACTGAAGCTTTCTTT

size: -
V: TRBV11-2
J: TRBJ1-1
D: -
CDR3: CASNLKGFMNTEAFF
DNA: TGTGCCAGCAATTTGAAGGGTTTTATGAACACTGAAGCTTTCTTT

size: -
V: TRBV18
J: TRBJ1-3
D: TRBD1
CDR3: CASSQDREGNTIYF
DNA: TGTGCCAGCTCGCAAGACAGGGAAGGAAACACCATATATTTT

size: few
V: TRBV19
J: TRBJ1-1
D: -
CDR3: CAGPRRTEAFF
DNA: TGTGCGGGGCCCCGGCGGACTGAAGCTTTCTTT

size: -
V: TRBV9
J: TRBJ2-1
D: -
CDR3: CASSIGNSGNEQFF
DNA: TGTGCCAGCAGCATAGGAAATAGCGGTAATGAGCAGTTCTTC

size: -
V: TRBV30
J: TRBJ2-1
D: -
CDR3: CAWSDSFEQFF
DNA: TGTGCCTGGAGTGACAGCTTTGAGCAGTTCTTC

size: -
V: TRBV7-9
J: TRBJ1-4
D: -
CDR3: CASSSGITNEKLFF
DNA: TGTGCCAGCAGTTCCGGTATAACTAATGAAAAACTGTTTTTT

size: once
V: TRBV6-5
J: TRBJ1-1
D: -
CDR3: CASTQWRNGEAFF
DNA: TGTGCCAGCACCCAGTGGAGGAACGGTGAAGCTTTCTTT

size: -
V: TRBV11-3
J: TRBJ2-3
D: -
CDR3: CASSHRAGDTQYF
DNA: TGTGCCAGCAGCCACCGGGCAGGAGATACGCAGTATTTT

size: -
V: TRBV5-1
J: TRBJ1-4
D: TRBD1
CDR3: CASSLGGRGPREKLFF
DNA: TGCGCCAGCAGCTTGGGTGGCAGGGGGCCGAGAGAAAAACTGTTTTTT

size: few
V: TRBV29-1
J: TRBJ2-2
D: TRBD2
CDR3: CSVGAGGLHTGELFF
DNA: TGCAGCGTTGGAGCGGGAGGGCTCCACACCGGGGAGCTGTTTTTT

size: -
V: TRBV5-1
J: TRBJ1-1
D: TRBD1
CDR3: CASSLQGTEAFF
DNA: TGCGCCAGCAGCCTACAGGGGACTGAAGCTTTCTTT

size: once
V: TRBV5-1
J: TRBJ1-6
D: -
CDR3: CASSRDTENFSPLHF
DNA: TGCGCCAGCAGCCGGGACACGGAGAATTTTTCACCCCTCCACTTT

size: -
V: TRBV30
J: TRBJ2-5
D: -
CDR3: CAWGVQETQYF
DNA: TGTGCCTGGGGCGTCCAAGAGACCCAGTACTTC

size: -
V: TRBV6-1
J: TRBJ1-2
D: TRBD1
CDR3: CASSRDRGLSGYTF
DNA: TGTGCCAGCAGTAGGGACAGGGGGCTAAGCGGCTACACCTTC

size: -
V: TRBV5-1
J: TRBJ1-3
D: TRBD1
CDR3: CASSSGQDGNTIYF
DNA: TGCGCCAGCAGCTCGGGACAGGATGGAAACACCATATATTTT

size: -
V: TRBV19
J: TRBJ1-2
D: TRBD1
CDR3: CASRMGQGARGYTF
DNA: TGTGCCAGTAGGATGGGACAGGGGGCGCGCGGCTACACCTTC

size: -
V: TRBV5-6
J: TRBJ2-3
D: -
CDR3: CASSAGNADTQYF
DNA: TGTGCCAGCAGCGCGGGCAACGCAGATACGCAGTATTTT

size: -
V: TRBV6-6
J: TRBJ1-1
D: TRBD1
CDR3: CASSARQGAGGAFF
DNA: TGTGCCAGCAGTGCTAGACAGGGGGCAGGTGGGGCTTTCTTT

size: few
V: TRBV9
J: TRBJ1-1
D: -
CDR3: CASSVGPQYNTEAFF
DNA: TGTGCCAGCAGCGTAGGACCCCAATATAACACTGAAGCTTTCTTT

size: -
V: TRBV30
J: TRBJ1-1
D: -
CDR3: CAWSTQGARRAFF
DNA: TGTGCCTGGAGTACTCAGGGAGCAAGGAGGGCTTTCTTT

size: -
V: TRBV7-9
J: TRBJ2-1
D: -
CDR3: CASSLLQGGRGYNEQFF
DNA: TGTGCCAGCAGCTTACTCCAGGGGGGCCGAGGTTACAATGAGCAGTTCTTC

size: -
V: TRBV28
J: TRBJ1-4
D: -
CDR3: CASSWVGRHEKLFF
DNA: TGTGCCAGCAGTTGGGTCGGACGGCACGAAAAACTGTTTTTT

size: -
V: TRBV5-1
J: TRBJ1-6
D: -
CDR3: CASSLVLQGNSPLHF
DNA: TGCGCCAGCAGCTTGGTTTTGCAGGGAAATTCACCCCTCCACTTT

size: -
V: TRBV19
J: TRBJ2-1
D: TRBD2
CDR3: CASSSGTSGVMNEQFF
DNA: TGTGCCAGTAGTTCCGGGACTAGCGGGGTTATGAATGAGCAGTTCTTC

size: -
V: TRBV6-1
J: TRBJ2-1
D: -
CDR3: CASSAPLGEQFF
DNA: TGTGCCAGCAGTGCTCCCCTGGGGGAGCAGTTCTTC

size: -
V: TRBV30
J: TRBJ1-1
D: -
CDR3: CAWRPGRVNTEAFF
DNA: TGTGCCTGGAGACCCGGCCGAGTGAACACTGAAGCTTTCTTT

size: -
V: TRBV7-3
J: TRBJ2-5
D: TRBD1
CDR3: CASSRGQGETQYF
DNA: TGTGCCAGCAGCCGTGGACAGGGAGAGACCCAGTACTTC

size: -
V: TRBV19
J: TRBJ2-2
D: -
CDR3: CASRFVGELFF
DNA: TGTGCCAGTCGGTTTGTAGGGGAGCTGTTTTTT

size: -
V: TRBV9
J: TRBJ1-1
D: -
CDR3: CASSGQGSPEAFF
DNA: TGTGCCAGCAGCGGTCAGGGGAGCCCTGAAGCTTTCTTT

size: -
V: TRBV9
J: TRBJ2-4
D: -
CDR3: CASSVESRDGNIQYF
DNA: TGTGCCAGCAGCGTAGAGTCTCGGGACGGAAACATTCAGTACTTC

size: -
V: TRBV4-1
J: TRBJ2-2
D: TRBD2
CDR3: CSGGRGNTGELFF
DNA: TGTTCGGGGGGGCGGGGAAACACCGGGGAGCTGTTTTTT

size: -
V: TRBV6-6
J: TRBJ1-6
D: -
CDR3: CASSPGSNSPLHF
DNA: TGTGCCAGCAGTCCAGGGTCCAATTCACCCCTCCACTTT

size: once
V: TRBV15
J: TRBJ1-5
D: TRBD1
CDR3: CATSRETNRGLSNQPQHF
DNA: TGTGCCACCAGCAGAGAGACTAACAGGGGCCTTAGCAATCAGCCCCAGCATTTT

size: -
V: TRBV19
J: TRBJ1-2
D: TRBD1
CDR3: CASRPTGGRGYTF
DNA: TGTGCCAGTAGGCCTACAGGGGGCCGTGGCTACACCTTC

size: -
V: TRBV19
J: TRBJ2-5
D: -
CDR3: CASSSSSRGLTQYF
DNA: TGTGCCAGTAGTTCTAGTAGTCGGGGGCTGACCCAGTACTTC

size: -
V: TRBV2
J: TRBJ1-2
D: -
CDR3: CASSERRIYGYTF
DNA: TGTGCCAGCAGTGAGCGGCGGATCTATGGCTACACCTTC

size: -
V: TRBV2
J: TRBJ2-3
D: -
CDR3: CASRLYGDTQYF
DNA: TGTGCCAGCAGGCTCTACGGAGATACGCAGTATTTT